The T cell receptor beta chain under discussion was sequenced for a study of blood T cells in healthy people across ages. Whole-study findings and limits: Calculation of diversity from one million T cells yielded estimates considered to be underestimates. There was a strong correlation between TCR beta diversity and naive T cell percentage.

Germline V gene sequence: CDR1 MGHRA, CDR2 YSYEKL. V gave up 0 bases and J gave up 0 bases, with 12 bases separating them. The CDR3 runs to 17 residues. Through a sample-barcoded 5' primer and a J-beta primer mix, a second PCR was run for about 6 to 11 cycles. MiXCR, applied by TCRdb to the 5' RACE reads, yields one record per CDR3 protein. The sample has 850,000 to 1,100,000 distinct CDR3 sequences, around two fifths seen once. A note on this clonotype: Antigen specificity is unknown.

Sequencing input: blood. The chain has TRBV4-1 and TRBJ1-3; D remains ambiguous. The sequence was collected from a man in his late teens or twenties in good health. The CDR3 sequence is CASSQESAGFSGNTIYF. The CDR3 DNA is TGCGCCAGCAGCCAAGAATCGGCAGGCTTCTCTGGAAACACCATATATTTT.